The sequence of this T cell receptor beta chain was determined in a study of T cell responses to AZD1222 COVID-19 vaccine. With respect to this clone: What it recognizes is unknown.

This CDR3 region has 14 residues. Germline assignment: CDR1 SGHTA and CDR2 FQGNSA. V was trimmed by 4 bases and J by 13 bases, leaving 22 bases between them. The study's findings and limits: With dominance at 160-218 and 743-854, vaccine-associated CD4 TCRs spanned spike. Baseline seropositivity occurred in only a handful of AZD1222 recipients.

The assay was immunoSEQ multiplex PCR, and TCRdb's table has in-frame clones only and misses some. The sample lists more than 100,000 clones, about 88% occurring once. The chain is built from TRBV7-2 and TRBJ1-1; a possible D gene is TRBD1 (5 bases). The source material was peripheral blood, sampled on day 0 of AZD1222 vaccination. The TCR comes from an adult in good health. For the CDR3, the DNA is TGTGCCAGCAGCTCCGATTCTCAACGGCTACAGGTTTTCTTT. This gives the protein CASSSDSQRLQVFF.